The next 8 T cell receptor beta chains were all read from a single sample in a study of T-cell memory formation after mild COVID-19. TCRdb called the 5' RACE reads again in MiXCR, with one record for every CDR3 protein. The table lists roughly 310,000 distinct CDR3 sequences, around a sixth of them singletons, with roughly 22% in the top ten. The sequenced sample was PBMCs or a T cell subset sorted from them (not recorded which). These TCRs come from a man younger than 30 who had mild COVID-19 (a few samples of this study predate the infection). Cell type and time point are not known.

This chain links TRBV12-3 or TRBV12-4 with TRBJ1-4; D unresolved. The CDR3 loop spans 13 amino acids. V shed 6 bases and J shed 8 bases, with 13 bases lying between them. This chain's CDR3 is CASSTWGGEKLFF. CDR3 DNA: TGTGCCAGCAGCACATGGGGTGGCGAAAAACTGTTTTTT.

In its sample, this clonotype was seen a few times. The chain employs TRBV7-2 and TRBJ2-5; D uncertain. The CDR3 spans 15 residues. From germline, CDR1 is SGHTA and CDR2 FQGNSA. V lost 3 bases and J 2 bases, leaving 13 bases between the germline ends. CDR3 coding DNA: TGTGCCAGCAGCTTCTCATTGAACAATCAAGAGACCCAGTACTTC. Its translation: CASSFSLNNQETQYF. The full variable domain, in which reference TRBV7-2 and TRBJ2-5 provide the parts outside the CDR3, is GAGVSQSPSNKVTEKGKDVELRCDPISGHTALYWYRQSLGQGLEFLIYFQGNSAPDKSGLPSDRFSAERTGGSVSTLTIQRTQQEDSAVYLCASSFSLNNQETQYFGPGTRLLVL.

The rearrangement uses TRBV12-5 and TRBJ1-6; D gene uncertain. Germline loops: CDR1 LGHNT, CDR2 FRNRAP. The CDR3 runs 13 residues. V gave up 1 base and J gave up 11 bases, with 9 bases separating them. CDR3 DNA: TGTGCTAGTGGTTTGGAAGGGTCAACACCCCTCCACTTT. Translated: CASGLEGSTPLHF.

The J gene is TRBJ2-1, the V gene TRBV14, with D perhaps TRBD1 or TRBD2 (5 bases each). Germline V gives CDR1 SGHDN, CDR2 FVKESK. This CDR3 comprises 14 residues. The germline V and J ends were trimmed by 4 bases and 5 bases, with 12 bases remaining between them. CDR3: CASSPGQGHNEQFF. The CDR3 DNA follows: TGTGCCAGCAGCCCAGGGCAGGGACACAATGAGCAGTTCTTC.

The rearrangement links TRBV7-2 to TRBJ2-4, with D unresolved. Trimming stripped 3 bases from V and 4 bases from J, with 19 bases between. The CDR3 is 17 amino acids. Per germline, CDR1 SGHTA and CDR2 FQGNSA. This chain's CDR3 is CASSFFRASISKNIQYF. DNA of the CDR3: TGTGCCAGCAGCTTTTTCCGGGCATCTATTTCTAAAAACATTCAGTACTTC.

In its sample, this clonotype was seen many times. This chain connects TRBV5-1 to TRBJ1-1; 8 positions match TRBD1. Per germline, CDR1 SGHRS and CDR2 YFSETQ. With V trimmed by 3 bases and J by 7 bases, 8 bases remained unmatched. The length of the CDR3 is 14 residues. The CDR3 reads CASSYAPGGNEAFF. The DNA of the CDR3 is TGCGCCAGCAGCTACGCCCCAGGGGGCAATGAAGCTTTCTTT.

This clonotype was seen a handful of times. This chain links TRBV15 with TRBJ2-7; 7 bases are shared with TRBD1. After removal of 5 bases from V and 5 bases from J, the junction contained 12 bases not matched to a gene. This CDR3 spans 15 amino acids. CDR1 LNHNV and CDR2 YYDKDF come from the germline V gene (reference sequence). Here the CDR3 DNA reads TGTGCCACCAGCCTAGACAGGGAAGAATATGACGAGCAGTACTTC. This translates into CATSLDREEYDEQYF.

J is TRBJ1-2 and V is TRBV13; D might be TRBD1 (5 bases). Germline V gene lookup returns CDR1 PRHDT and CDR2 FYEKMQ (reference sequence). Between the trimmed V and J ends, which lost 5 bases and 3 bases, there was a span of 10 bases. The CDR3 has 13 amino acids. This CDR3 is CASSRGRYYGYTF. CDR3 nucleotides: TGTGCCAGCAGCCGGGGACGGTACTATGGCTACACCTTC.